The rows below give T cell receptor beta chains drawn from one sample of a study of beta chain features in type 1 diabetes. Profiled with immunoSEQ multiplex PCR; TCRdb holds only in-frame clones, not every one. This repertoire shows around 130,000 clones, roughly 15% found once; its top ten account for about 2.5%. The sequenced sample was central memory CD4+ T cells from blood. Receptor source: a man aged 30 to 45 with type 1 diabetes. Both conserved end residues are part of each CDR3. A D gene is named only where the DNA matches it firmly. The size field is filled for only some rows; it gives once, few, many or a size class.

d_call	v_call	clone_size	j_call	cdr3_length	cdr3_nt	cdr3_aa
NA	TRBV11-2	NA	TRBJ2-3	16	TGTGCCAGCAGTAAGATTTCTCGGGGATTCACAGATACGCAGTATTTT	CASSKISRGFTDTQYF
NA	TRBV19	few	TRBJ2-6	17	TGTGCCAGTAGCTCCAAGACGGCGAGCTCTGGGGCCAACGTCCTGACTTTC	CASSSKTASSGANVLTF
TRBD2	TRBV11-2	NA	TRBJ2-1	16	TGTGCCAGCAGCTTAATCCGCCTAGCGGGAATCAATGAGCAGTTCTTC	CASSLIRLAGINEQFF
NA	TRBV23-1	NA	TRBJ1-4	14	TGCGCCAGCAGCCCGACCGGGCGCGTGGAAAAACTGTTTTTT	CASSPTGRVEKLFF
NA	TRBV29-1	few	TRBJ2-3	13	TGCAGCGTTGAAGACCAAAGCACAGATACGCAGTATTTT	CSVEDQSTDTQYF
NA	TRBV4-3	NA	TRBJ2-7	13	TGCGCCAGCAGCCCCCAACTCAGGGTCGAGCAGTACTTC	CASSPQLRVEQYF
NA	TRBV6-5	NA	TRBJ2-1	12	TGTGCCAGCAGAAGGGGATACAATGAGCAGTTCTTC	CASRRGYNEQFF
TRBD1	TRBV29-1	few	TRBJ2-3	13	TGCAGCTCGAAGGGGGCTAGTACAGATACGCAGTATTTT	CSSKGASTDTQYF
NA	TRBV14	few	TRBJ2-7	13	TGTGCCAGCAGCCGGCAGGCAACCTACGAGCAGTACTTC	CASSRQATYEQYF
NA	TRBV20-1	NA	TRBJ2-2	11	TGCAGTGCTGCGTACACCGGGGAGCTGTTTTTT	CSAAYTGELFF
TRBD1	TRBV5-6	few	TRBJ2-1	16	TGTGCCAGCAGTCCACAGGGGGCCTCCGGCTTCAATGAGCAGTTCTTC	CASSPQGASGFNEQFF
TRBD2	TRBV7-2	many	TRBJ2-3	15	TGTGCCAGCAGCTTAGCGATGGCTAGCGGGAATACGCAGTATTTT	CASSLAMASGNTQYF
NA	TRBV7-2	many	TRBJ1-2	12	TGTGCCAGCAGCTTATCAGGGAGCGGCTACACCTTC	CASSLSGSGYTF
TRBD1	TRBV28	NA	TRBJ1-6	12	TGTGCCACAGGACAGGGAGGCTCACCCCTCCACTTT	CATGQGGSPLHF
NA	TRBV2	NA	TRBJ1-1	11	TGTGCCAGCAGTGAGGTAACTGAAGCTTTCTTT	CASSEVTEAFF
NA	TRBV27	NA	TRBJ1-1	15	TGTGCCAGCAGTAAGAGCGGGCGATGGGGGACTGAAGCTTTCTTT	CASSKSGRWGTEAFF